One and the same sample provided the 20 T cell receptor beta chains below, sequenced in a study of CD8+CD57+ T cells in acquired aplastic anemia (dated by TCRdb to about 2018). Reads for this sample came from an Illumina HiSeq 2000. Profiling of TCR beta VDJ combinations and CDR3 sequences used genomic DNA as the template. Clones were called with MiXCR by TCRdb after fastp trimmed the public reads at Q25, and only in-frame beta chains were retained. Entries that share a CDR3 protein sequence are merged under the most common genes and DNA. This sample is represented by 200,000 to 250,000 distinct CDR3 sequences; around 46% of them were singletons. Over 7.5% of the sample goes to the ten largest clones. Patients chosen for sequencing had shown expansion of CD8+CD57+ cells by flow cytometry. Specimen: sorted CD4+, CD8+, or CD8+CD57+ T cells (not recorded which) from PBMCs. Every receptor here comes from a human donor with aplastic anemia.

This clonotype was counted many times. J is TRBJ2-1 and V is TRBV6-1, with D possibly being TRBD1 (5 bases). V was clipped by 6 bases and J by 9 bases, with 12 bases between them. CDR1 MNHNS and CDR2 SASEGT come from the germline V gene. The CDR3 totals 12 residues. The CDR3 bases are TGTGCCAGCAGCAGGGCGATAGTTGAGCAGTTCTTC. It codes for CASSRAIVEQFF.

At least ten counts were recorded for this clonotype. This chain joins TRBV6-5 and TRBJ2-1, with D tentatively TRBD2 (5 bases). V was trimmed by 5 bases and J by 4 bases, leaving 9 bases between them. CDR1 is MNHEY and CDR2 is SVGAGI in the germline V gene. The CDR3 runs 13 residues. CDR3 in amino acids: CASSGLRYNEQFF. CDR3 DNA: TGTGCCAGCAGTGGACTGCGTTACAATGAGCAGTTCTTC.

This clonotype was found many times. The rearrangement links TRBV11-2 to TRBJ1-1; D is ambiguous. The germline V and J ends were trimmed by 4 bases and 7 bases, with 13 bases remaining between them. This CDR3 is 13 amino acids long. Germline CDR1 SGHAT, CDR2 FQNNGV. This CDR3 is CASSYQDTYEAFF. The CDR3 DNA is TGTGCCAGCAGCTACCAAGACACCTATGAAGCTTTCTTT.

This clonotype was recorded a few times. This chain links TRBV19 with TRBJ1-2; tentative D call: TRBD1 (6 bases). From germline, CDR1 is LNHDA and CDR2 SQIVND (reference sequence). The V end was cut by 6 bases, the J end by 7 bases, with 6 bases between. The CDR3 is made up of 10 amino acids. CDR3 nucleotide sequence: TGTGCCAGTAGAGGGGGTGGCTACACCTTC. Encoded protein: CASRGGGYTF.

V is TRBV20-1 and J is TRBJ1-1; D not certain. V was pared by 6 bases and J by 1 base, with 9 bases between. Germline CDR1 reads DFQATT; CDR2 reads SNEGSKA (reference sequence). CDR3 length: 12 amino acids. This CDR3 is CSATLRNTEAFF. CDR3 sequence (DNA): TGCAGTGCCACCCTTCGGAACACTGAAGCTTTCTTT.

Concerning this clonotype itself: It is likely a read error, because the conserved phenylalanine at the end of the CDR3 is missing. The limits of the CDR3 on the DNA are not certain, so only TCRdb's listed CDR3 is given. V gene TRBV25-1 combines with J gene TRBJ1-1; the D call in the table, TRBD1, was not verified against the DNA. Germline assignment: CDR1 MGHDK and CDR2 SYGVNS. Both ends counted, the CDR3 spans 12 residues. The CDR3 reads CARGAKNTEAFL.

The chain joins TRBV4-2 to TRBJ2-3, with 12 bases matching TRBD2. Germline assignment: CDR1 LGHNA and CDR2 YNFKEQ. J lost 2 bases, V lost 4 bases, and 7 bases had no gene match. The CDR3 sequence is 17 residues long. CDR3 in amino acids: CASSPLTSGGYTDTQYF. The CDR3 DNA follows: TGTGCCAGCAGCCCCCTGACTAGCGGGGGCTACACAGATACGCAGTATTTT.

The chain recombines TRBV5-4 with TRBJ2-5; 8 positions match TRBD2. The ends lost 9 bases at V and 5 bases at J; junction bases unmatched: 6. This CDR3 contains 12 residues. Germline V gene lookup returns CDR1 SGHNT and CDR2 YYREEE (reference sequence). The CDR3 DNA is TGTGCCAACGGGGGGGCAGGTGAGACCCAGTACTTC. Its translation: CANGGAGETQYF.

The J gene is TRBJ1-6, the V gene TRBV12-3 or TRBV12-4; D not resolved. The V and J ends lost 4 bases and 8 bases respectively, with 9 bases between them. The CDR3 totals 13 residues. The CDR3: CASSSSGDSPLHF. The DNA for the CDR3 is TGTGCCAGCAGTTCCTCGGGAGATTCACCCCTCCACTTT.

This clonotype was observed a few times. This chain connects TRBV4-1 to TRBJ2-3; D might be TRBD2 (5 bases). Germline V lookup: CDR1 MGHRA, CDR2 YSYEKL. This CDR3 contains 17 residues. V lost 1 base, J lost 0 bases, and 14 bases lay in between. The CDR3 is CASSQVSSGASTDTQYF. CDR3 in DNA: TGCGCCAGCAGCCAAGTATCCAGCGGAGCCAGCACAGATACGCAGTATTTT.

The J gene is TRBJ2-3, the V gene TRBV6-4; possible D gene TRBD1, 6 bases. Germline V gene sequence: CDR1 MRHNA, CDR2 SNTAGT. V gave up 3 bases and J gave up 0 bases, with 10 bases separating them. The CDR3 totals 15 residues. CDR3: CASSEGRGSTDTQYF. The CDR3 DNA is TGTGCCAGCAGTGAGGGTAGGGGGAGCACAGATACGCAGTATTTT.

The V call is TRBV20-1, the J call TRBJ1-2, with a tentative D call TRBD1 (5 bases). The CDR3 extends over 12 amino acids. With 1 base removed from V and 10 bases from J, the gap between germline ends came to 13 bases. Germline CDR1 is DFQATT and CDR2 is SNEGSKA (reference sequence). The CDR3 nucleotides are TGCAGTGCTAGAGTGGCGGGACTAGACTACACCTTC. Translating it yields CSARVAGLDYTF.

This clonotype has at least ten counts. The chain has TRBV7-3 and TRBJ2-7; D call uncertain. Germline CDR1 reads SGHTA; CDR2 reads FQGTGA. This CDR3 has 15 amino acids. Trimming removed 4 bases at V and 1 base at J, with 14 bases between. CDR3 region: CASSSKIRYSYEQYF. The CDR3 DNA is TGTGCCAGCAGCTCGAAGATCAGATATTCCTACGAGCAGTACTTC.

This chain joins TRBV5-5 and TRBJ2-1, with D unresolved. The CDR3 has 15 amino acids. V was clipped by 0 bases and J by 7 bases, with 14 bases between them. Germline assignment: CDR1 SGHKS and CDR2 YYEKEE (reference sequence). The CDR3 here is CASSLAQEEVNEQFF. CDR3 coding DNA: TGTGCCAGCAGCTTGGCCCAGGAAGAGGTTAATGAGCAGTTCTTC.

About this clonotype: This sequence may be a read error, since a much larger clone differs from it by one base. The chain uses TRBV2 and TRBJ2-4; TRBD1 is a possible D gene (6 bases). The germline CDR1 and CDR2 sequences are SNHLY and FYNNEI. The CDR3 runs 16 residues. CDR3 protein: CASSEGTGLAKNIQCF. For the CDR3, the DNA is TGTGCCAGCAGTGAGGGAACAGGGTTAGCCAAAAACATTCAGTGCTTC.

This clonotype showed up many times. The rearrangement links TRBV6-1 to TRBJ1-2; D perhaps matches TRBD1 (5 bases). The CDR3 covers 14 residues. Trimming removed 1 base at V and 4 bases at J, with 10 bases between. CDR1 MNHNS and CDR2 SASEGT come from the germline V gene. The CDR3 loop reads CASSEERGSYGYTF. The CDR3 DNA is TGTGCCAGCAGTGAAGAGCGGGGGAGCTATGGCTACACCTTC.

The chain combines TRBV29-1 with TRBJ1-1; D gene uncertain. The V end was cut by 2 bases, the J end by 4 bases, with 5 bases between. The CDR3 has 11 residues. The germline V gene encodes CDR1 SQVTM and CDR2 ANQGSEA. The CDR3: CSVESITEAFF. DNA of the CDR3: TGCAGCGTTGAAAGTATCACTGAAGCTTTCTTT.

Comments on this clonotype: At one end, the junction sequence differs from germline, possibly due to a read error. The V and J genes are TRBV10-2 and TRBJ2-7; D gene uncertain. The germline V gene encodes CDR1 WSHSY and CDR2 SAAADI. This CDR3 comprises 11 residues. CDR3: CASSYGIEQCF. The CDR3, as DNA: TGCGCCAGCAGTTACGGAATCGAGCAGTGCTTC.

Many counts were recorded for this clonotype. CDR3 in DNA: TGTGCCAGCAGTGACGGGGGGCTCTACGAGCAGTACTTC. Protein: CASSDGGLYEQYF. The chain links TRBV6-1 to TRBJ2-7; TRBD2 might be the D (7 bases). Germline values: CDR1 MNHNS, CDR2 SASEGT. V lost 3 bases and J 3 bases, leaving 9 bases between the germline ends. This CDR3 is 13 amino acids long.

V gene TRBV7-9 combines with J gene TRBJ2-7; weak D call: TRBD2 (5 bases). The CDR3 totals 15 residues. The ends were cut back, 6 bases at V and 1 base at J, with 16 bases in the middle. The germline gives CDR1 SEHNR, CDR2 FQNEAQ (reference sequence). The CDR3 reads CASRHDTGYSYEQYF. CDR3 bases: TGTGCCAGCAGACATGACACGGGGTATTCCTACGAGCAGTACTTC.